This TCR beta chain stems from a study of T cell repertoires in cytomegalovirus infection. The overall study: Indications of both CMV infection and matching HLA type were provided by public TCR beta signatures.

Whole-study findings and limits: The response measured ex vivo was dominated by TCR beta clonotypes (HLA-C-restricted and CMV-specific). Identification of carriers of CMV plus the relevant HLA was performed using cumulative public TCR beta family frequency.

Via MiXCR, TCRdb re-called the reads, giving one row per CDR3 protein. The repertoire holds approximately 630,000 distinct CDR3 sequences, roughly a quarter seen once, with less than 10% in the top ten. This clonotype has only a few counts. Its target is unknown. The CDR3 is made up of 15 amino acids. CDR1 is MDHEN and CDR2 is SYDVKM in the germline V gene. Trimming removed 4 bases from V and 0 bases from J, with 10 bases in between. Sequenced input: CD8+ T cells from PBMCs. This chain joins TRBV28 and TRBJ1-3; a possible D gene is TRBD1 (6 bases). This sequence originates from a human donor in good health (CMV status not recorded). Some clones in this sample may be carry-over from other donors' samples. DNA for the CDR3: TGTGCCAGCAGTTACAGGGAGAACTCTGGAAACACCATATATTTT. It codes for CASSYRENSGNTIYF.